These 17 T cell receptor beta chains were all obtained from the same sample, sequenced in a study of early T cells in non-severe SARS-CoV-2 infection. A single record per CDR3 protein comes from TCRdb applying MiXCR to the 5' RACE reads. Among approximately 110,000 distinct CDR3 sequences listed, 15% were seen once. The sample taken for sequencing was whole blood. The receptor set was obtained from an adult who was a healthcare worker with PCR-confirmed SARS-CoV-2 infection or an uninfected control (not recorded which).

For this clonotype: A junction boundary mismatches the germline segment, possibly from a read error. V gene TRBV7-8 combines with J gene TRBJ2-7; D call uncertain. This CDR3 comprises 11 residues. Germline CDR1 is SGHVS and CDR2 is FQNEAQ. DNA of the CDR3: TGTGCCAGCAGTTTGGGCCGCGAGTGGGTCTTC. It translates to CASSLGREWVF. The whole variable domain, filled in from reference TRBV7-8 and TRBJ2-7, reads GAGVSQSPRYKVAKRGQDVALRCDPISGHVSLFWYQQALGQGPEFLTYFQNEAQLDKSGLPSDRFFAERPEGSVSTLKIQRTQQEDSAVYLCASSLGREWVFGPGTRLTVT.

This clonotype has only a few counts. This chain connects TRBV20-1 to TRBJ2-3; possibly TRBD2 for D (6 bases). In germline, CDR1 is DFQATT, CDR2 SNEGSKA (reference sequence). V lost 1 base and J 2 bases, leaving 13 bases between the germline ends. The CDR3 is 15 residues long. CDR3 DNA: TGCAGTGCTAGAGTGAGAGCGGGTAACACAGATACGCAGTATTTT. Its translation: CSARVRAGNTDTQYF.

The rearrangement joins TRBV18 to TRBJ1-1; TRBD1 agrees at 7 bases. The CDR3 extends over 16 amino acids. J was trimmed by 0 bases and V by 3 bases; bases with no gene match: 7. CDR1 is KGHSH, CDR2 LQKENI, per germline. CDR3 region: CASSPIQGEMNTEAFF. CDR3 DNA sequence: TGTGCCAGCTCACCCATTCAGGGGGAAATGAACACTGAAGCTTTCTTT.

The chain links TRBV20-1 to TRBJ2-1, with TRBD2 matching over 7 bases. CDR3 length: 15 amino acids. Germline CDR1 reads DFQATT; CDR2 reads SNEGSKA (reference sequence). The J segment lost 9 bases and the V segment lost 2 bases, leaving 13 bases of the junction unmatched. The CDR3 region is CSARPPLPSGGEQFF. CDR3 nucleotide sequence: TGCAGTGCTAGACCTCCACTCCCTAGCGGAGGTGAGCAGTTCTTC.

This chain connects TRBV12-3 or TRBV12-4 to TRBJ1-6; no definite D call. Trimming removed 3 bases at V and 10 bases at J, with 7 bases between. This CDR3 has 12 residues. The CDR3 loop is CASSFSPSPLHF. The CDR3 DNA follows: TGTGCCAGCAGTTTTAGCCCCTCACCCCTCCACTTT.

The J gene is TRBJ1-4, the V gene TRBV5-1; the D is unclear. Trimming took 0 bases from V and 2 from J, leaving 8 bases between them. The V gene's germline CDR1 is SGHRS and CDR2 YFSETQ. The CDR3 is made up of 15 amino acids. In DNA form, the CDR3 reads TGCGCCAGCAGCTTGGGCGGCGCGACTAATGAAAAACTGTTTTTT. Its translation: CASSLGGATNEKLFF.

The rearrangement links TRBV12-3 or TRBV12-4 to TRBJ1-2; possible D gene TRBD1, 5 bases. This CDR3 spans 15 amino acids. V gave up 5 bases and J gave up 6 bases, with 19 bases separating them. Here the CDR3 reads CASSGAGQFTDGYTF. CDR3 sequence (DNA): TGTGCCAGCAGTGGGGCAGGCCAATTCACCGATGGCTACACCTTC.

This clonotype was picked up many times. This chain links TRBV27 with TRBJ1-2; a weak D match, TRBD1 (6 bases). With 5 bases removed from V and 4 bases from J, the gap between germline ends came to 14 bases. The CDR3 totals 14 residues. Germline V gene sequence: CDR1 MNHEY, CDR2 SMNVEV (reference sequence). CDR3 residues: CASSQDRLPYGYTF. CDR3 nucleotide sequence: TGTGCCAGCAGTCAAGACAGGCTTCCCTATGGCTACACCTTC.

This clonotype was observed a handful of times. The chain carries TRBV9 and TRBJ2-1; TRBD2 aligns across 8 bases. V shed 0 bases and J 7 bases; nucleotides not matched to a gene: 6. Germline V gene data show CDR1 as SGDLS and CDR2 as YYNGEE. The CDR3 is 15 amino acids. Here the CDR3 DNA reads TGTGCCAGCAGCGTAGGGGTAGCGGGGCCTAATGAGCAGTTCTTC. Translation gives CASSVGVAGPNEQFF.

This clonotype was picked up a small number of times. V gene TRBV6-6 combines with J gene TRBJ1-5, with 7 bases fitting TRBD1. The CDR3 has 15 residues. CDR1 is MNHNY and CDR2 is SVGAGI in the germline V gene (reference sequence). J lost 3 bases, V lost 1 base, and 3 bases had no gene match. The CDR3 DNA sequence: TGTGCCAGCAGTTACTGGGACAGCCCCAATCAGCCCCAGCATTTT. Protein sequence: CASSYWDSPNQPQHF.

This clonotype was detected ten times or more. The gene calls are TRBV7-9 and TRBJ2-1, with TRBD1 matching over 7 bases. CDR1 is SEHNR and CDR2 is FQNEAQ in the germline V gene (reference sequence). The CDR3 extends over 15 amino acids. The V and J ends lost 3 bases and 5 bases, in that order; junction bases with no gene match: 7. The CDR3 is CASSFPKTGNNEQFF. In nucleotides, the CDR3 is TGTGCCAGCAGCTTCCCTAAGACAGGGAACAATGAGCAGTTCTTC.

Many counts were recorded for this clonotype. The V and J genes are TRBV14 and TRBJ2-1, with D unresolved. The germline V and J ends were trimmed by 2 bases and 4 bases, with 18 bases remaining between them. The CDR3 runs to 17 residues. The germline V gene has CDR1 SGHDN and CDR2 FVKESK. The CDR3 DNA sequence: TGTGCCAGCAGCCAATACGGCGGTTCTGGAGTGTACAATGAGCAGTTCTTC. Its translation: CASSQYGGSGVYNEQFF.

This clonotype has more than one count but fewer than ten. This chain joins TRBV18 and TRBJ2-7, with 11 positions matching TRBD1. J was trimmed by 2 bases and V by 5 bases; bases with no gene match: 8. This CDR3 is 16 amino acids long. The germline CDR1 and CDR2 sequences are KGHSH and LQKENI. The DNA for the CDR3 is TGTGCCAGCTCAGAATCCGGGACAGGGGGAACCTACGAGCAGTACTTC. Residues: CASSESGTGGTYEQYF.

The chain combines TRBV7-6 with TRBJ2-6, with unresolved D. Trimming removed 1 base at V and 4 bases at J, with 5 bases between. This CDR3 spans 14 amino acids. Germline-derived CDR1 and CDR2 are SGHVS and FNYEAQ. CDR3 bases: TGTGCCAGCAGCTTAGTATCAGGGGCCAACGTCCTGACTTTC. Its protein product is CASSLVSGANVLTF.

This chain joins TRBV5-1 and TRBJ1-2, with D tentatively TRBD1 (6 bases). Germline V gene sequence: CDR1 SGHRS, CDR2 YFSETQ. V dropped 4 bases and J dropped 0 bases, with 10 bases sitting between them. This CDR3 contains 14 residues. The CDR3: CASSPRTANYGYTF. The CDR3 DNA reads as TGCGCCAGCAGCCCTAGGACAGCTAACTATGGCTACACCTTC.

The sample holds a few counts of this clonotype. The rearrangement joins TRBV5-1 to TRBJ1-4; maybe TRBD1 (5 bases). Germline CDR1 is SGHRS and CDR2 is YFSETQ. Deletions cut 7 bases from V and 1 base from J, with 14 bases between. CDR3 size: 15 residues. CDR3 residues: CASQEGTVTNEKLFF. The CDR3 coding sequence is TGCGCCAGCCAGGAGGGGACGGTAACTAATGAAAAACTGTTTTTT.

This clonotype was counted only a few times. The gene calls are TRBV4-1 and TRBJ2-3; D gene ambiguous. Trimming removed 3 bases from V and 2 bases from J, with 15 bases in between. The CDR3 is made up of 16 amino acids. Germline V gene sequence: CDR1 MGHRA, CDR2 YSYEKL. This chain's CDR3 is CASSHFGRRLTDTQYF. CDR3 nucleotides: TGCGCCAGCAGCCATTTCGGCAGGCGGCTCACAGATACGCAGTATTTT.